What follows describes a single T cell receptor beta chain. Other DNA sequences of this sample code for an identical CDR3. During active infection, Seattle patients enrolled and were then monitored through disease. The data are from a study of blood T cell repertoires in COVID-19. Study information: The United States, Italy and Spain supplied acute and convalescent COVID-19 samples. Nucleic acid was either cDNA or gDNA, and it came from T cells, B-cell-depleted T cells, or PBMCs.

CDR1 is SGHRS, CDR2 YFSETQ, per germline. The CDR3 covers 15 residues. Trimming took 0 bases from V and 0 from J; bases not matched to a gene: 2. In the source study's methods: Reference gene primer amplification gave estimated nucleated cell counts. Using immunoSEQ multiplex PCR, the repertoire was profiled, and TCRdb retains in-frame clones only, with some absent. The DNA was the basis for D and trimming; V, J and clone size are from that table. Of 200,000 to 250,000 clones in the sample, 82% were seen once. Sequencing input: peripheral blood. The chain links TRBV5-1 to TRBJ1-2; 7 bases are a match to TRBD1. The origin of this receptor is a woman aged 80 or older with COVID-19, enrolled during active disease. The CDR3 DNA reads TGCGCCAGCAGCTTGGGAGGGACAGCTAACTATGGCTACACCTTC. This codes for CASSLGGTANYGYTF.